These 14 T cell receptor beta chains were all obtained from the same sample, sequenced in a study of T cells in Graves' hyperthyroidism and ophthalmopathy. What was amplified from RNA transcripts were TCR beta CDR3 regions. Primed by the HTBI set, a first-round RT-PCR was run on the TCR CDR3. Each CDR3 protein is one row after TCRdb ran MiXCR on the multiplex PCR reads. This sample yields some 500,000 distinct CDR3 sequences, of which roughly a quarter are seen a single time; about 11% belongs to the top ten. Sequences were obtained from blood. Receptors originate from a woman under 40 with Graves' ophthalmopathy.

The genes are TRBV4-3 and TRBJ1-2; no clear D. Germline V gives CDR1 LGHNA, CDR2 YSLEER. The CDR3 has 16 residues. Deletions cut 4 bases from V and 3 bases from J, with 18 bases between. CDR3 region: CASSRSNRQVDYGYTF. The CDR3, as DNA: TGCGCCAGCAGCCGGAGCAACCGCCAAGTCGACTATGGCTACACCTTC.

This clonotype was detected ten times or more. In DNA, the CDR3 is TGTGCCAGCTCACCAGCTAGCAATCAGCCCCAGCATTTT. It is translated as CASSPASNQPQHF. This chain connects TRBV18 to TRBJ1-5; D gene ambiguous. Germline CDR1 reads KGHSH; CDR2 reads LQKENI. The CDR3 consists of 13 residues. V was trimmed by 2 bases and J by 0 bases, leaving 2 bases between them.

The rearrangement links TRBV27 to TRBJ1-1; D gene unclear. V shed 5 bases and J shed 8 bases, with 15 bases lying between them. Germline V gives CDR1 MNHEY, CDR2 SMNVEV (reference sequence). CDR3 length: 13 residues. In DNA, the CDR3 is TGTGCCAGCAGTCGGACCGAGCTTAGAGAAGCTTTCTTT. Protein sequence: CASSRTELREAFF.

This clonotype was seen ten or more times. V and J are TRBV20-1 and TRBJ2-7, with a possible D match to TRBD1 (5 bases). This CDR3 comprises 12 residues. V shed 4 bases and J shed 4 bases, with 11 bases lying between them. The V gene's germline CDR1 is DFQATT and CDR2 SNEGSKA (reference sequence). The CDR3 coding sequence is TGCAGTGCTAAGGGGCGGAGATACGAGCAGTACTTC. It encodes CSAKGRRYEQYF.

For this clonotype: A read error may account for a junction end that differs from germline. The chain couples TRBV3-1 to TRBJ2-4; D is uncertain. There are 12 residues in the CDR3. Germline V gene data show CDR1 as LGHDT and CDR2 as YNNKEL (reference sequence). In DNA, the CDR3 is TGTGCCAGCAGCCAAGATTATGACATTAAGTACTTC. The encoded protein is CASSQDYDIKYF.

This clonotype was detected only a few times. The chain employs TRBV6-5 and TRBJ1-1; a weak D match, TRBD1 (6 bases). Per the germline V gene, CDR1 is MNHEY and CDR2 is SVGAGI. Trimming removed 0 bases at V and 11 bases at J, with 19 bases between. This CDR3 has 15 amino acids. CDR3 amino acids: CASSYSGGRGFGAFF. The CDR3 bases are TGTGCCAGCAGTTACTCAGGGGGGAGAGGATTCGGGGCTTTCTTT.

There are many counts of this clonotype. The chain has TRBV11-2 and TRBJ1-3; perhaps TRBD1 as D (5 bases). Per the germline V gene, CDR1 is SGHAT and CDR2 is FQNNGV. The CDR3 spans 16 residues. V dropped 4 bases and J dropped 4 bases, with 17 bases sitting between them. The CDR3 reads CASSYAGRGSGNTIYF. The CDR3 region has the DNA TGTGCCAGCAGCTACGCGGGACGTGGATCGGGAAACACCATATATTTT.

This clonotype has a count of ten or more. This rearrangement joins TRBV19 to TRBJ1-2, with 7 positions matching TRBD1. Trimming took 4 bases from V and 5 from J; bases not matched to a gene: 7. CDR1 and CDR2 from the germline V gene are LNHDA and SQIVND (reference sequence). The CDR3 contains 14 residues. The CDR3, as DNA: TGTGCCAGTAGTACGCAACAGGGGTTTTATGGCTACACCTTC. Protein sequence: CASSTQQGFYGYTF.

This chain uses TRBV15 with TRBJ1-1, with D possibly matching TRBD1 (5 bases). There are 13 residues in the CDR3. In germline, CDR1 is LNHNV, CDR2 YYDKDF (reference sequence). Trimming took 0 bases from V and 7 from J, leaving 9 bases between them. The CDR3 loop is CATSRDRGHEAFF. For the CDR3, the DNA is TGTGCCACCAGCAGAGATCGCGGACATGAAGCTTTCTTT.

This clonotype was counted many times. V usage is TRBV20-1 and J usage is TRBJ2-7; TRBD1 matches 7 bases. Germline V CDR1 and CDR2: DFQATT, SNEGSKA (reference sequence). There are 14 residues in the CDR3. Trimming took 0 bases from V and 5 from J; bases not matched to a gene: 7. The CDR3 nucleotides read TGCAGTGCTAGAGATTTAGAGGGGGCCCACGAGCAGTACTTC. This sequence encodes CSARDLEGAHEQYF.

This chain joins TRBV20-1 and TRBJ1-2; TRBD1 aligns across 8 bases. The trim removed 3 bases at V and 5 bases at J, leaving 5 bases unmatched. Germline CDR1 is DFQATT and CDR2 is SNEGSKA (reference sequence). There are 13 residues in the CDR3. The chain's CDR3 is CSARPGGQYGYTF. CDR3 coding DNA: TGCAGTGCTAGGCCAGGGGGCCAGTATGGCTACACCTTC.

This clonotype showed up just a few times. The chain recombines TRBV6-1 with TRBJ1-2, with D possibly matching TRBD1 (6 bases). The V gene's germline CDR1 is MNHNS and CDR2 SASEGT. The length of the CDR3 is 13 residues. V lost 8 bases and J 5 bases, leaving 15 bases between the germline ends. The CDR3 bases are TGTGCCAGCTTAGGGGGGGAGAATTATGGCTACACCTTC. It yields the protein CASLGGENYGYTF.

This clonotype was recorded many times. DNA for the CDR3: TGTGCCAGCAGCTTAAGAGCAGGATCTTATGGCTACACCTTC. It specifies CASSLRAGSYGYTF. This sequence joins TRBV11-3 and TRBJ1-2; D uncertain. The ends were cut back, 2 bases at V and 5 bases at J, with 12 bases in the middle. There are 14 residues in the CDR3. Germline lookup yields CDR1 SGHNT and CDR2 YENEEA.

The chain joins TRBV6-1 to TRBJ1-1; perhaps TRBD1 as D (5 bases). Trimming cost V 3 bases and J 1 base, with 9 bases left between them. CDR3 length equals 14 residues. Germline V CDR1 and CDR2: MNHNS, SASEGT. The CDR3 reads CASSEGGPNTEAFF. CDR3 DNA: TGTGCCAGCAGTGAGGGGGGACCGAACACTGAAGCTTTCTTT.